A selection of T cell receptor beta chains follows, all from one sample in a study of blood T cell repertoires in COVID-19. Clones were read by immunoSEQ multiplex PCR, and TCRdb kept only the in-frame ones, dropping some. The sample lists 200,000 or so clones, 65% to 90% occurring once. Material for sequencing was peripheral blood. The source of these receptors is a man aged 45-65 years with acute or convalescent COVID-19. Each CDR3 is given with its conserved first and last residue. A D gene is named only where the DNA matches it firmly. The size of a clone is reported for some rows only, either as once, few or many, or as a class for expanded clones.

size: -
J: TRBJ2-3
D: TRBD2
V: TRBV30
CDR3: CAWSAPSGATDTQYF
DNA: TGTGCCTGGAGTGCCCCTAGCGGGGCCACAGATACGCAGTATTTT

size: -
J: TRBJ1-1
D: -
V: TRBV11-1
CDR3: CASSLDPQGETEAFF
DNA: TGTGCCAGCAGCTTAGATCCCCAAGGAGAAACTGAAGCTTTCTTT

size: few
J: TRBJ1-1
D: -
V: TRBV21-1
CDR3: CASSVMPGQGAENTEAFF
DNA: TGTGCCAGCAGTGTAATGCCGGGACAGGGGGCTGAGAACACTGAAGCTTTCTTT

size: -
J: TRBJ1-2
D: -
V: TRBV6-6
CDR3: CASSYSNSGRGEGYTF
DNA: TGTGCCAGCAGTTACTCGAATTCTGGCAGGGGTGAGGGCTACACCTTC

size: -
J: TRBJ2-6
D: -
V: TRBV5-1
CDR3: CASSLAGSSGANVLTF
DNA: TGCGCCAGCAGCTTGGCCGGGAGTTCTGGGGCCAACGTCCTGACTTTC

size: -
J: TRBJ1-3
D: -
V: TRBV27
CDR3: CASSTSGAGNTIYF
DNA: TGTGCCAGCAGTACTTCAGGGGCTGGAAACACCATATATTTT

size: -
J: TRBJ1-3
D: -
V: TRBV19
CDR3: CASSTSTLSGNTIYF
DNA: TGTGCCAGTAGTACCTCGACACTCTCTGGAAACACCATATATTTT

size: -
J: TRBJ2-4
D: TRBD2
V: TRBV10-2
CDR3: CASSDRGSGGMTKNIQYF
DNA: TGCGCCAGCAGTGATAGGGGTAGCGGGGGGATGACCAAAAACATTCAGTACTTC

size: -
J: TRBJ2-1
D: -
V: TRBV19
CDR3: CASSVDRPSSYNEQFF
DNA: TGTGCCAGTAGTGTCGACAGGCCGAGCTCCTACAATGAGCAGTTCTTC

size: -
J: TRBJ1-1
D: -
V: TRBV6-5
CDR3: CASCPTRDTEAFF
DNA: TGTGCCAGCTGTCCGACTAGGGACACTGAAGCTTTCTTT

size: -
J: TRBJ2-3
D: -
V: TRBV9
CDR3: CASSVEVGGTDTQYF
DNA: TGTGCCAGCAGCGTAGAGGTAGGGGGAACAGATACGCAGTATTTT

size: once
J: TRBJ1-1
D: -
V: TRBV5-1
CDR3: CASSFVREGRFAEAFF
DNA: TGCGCCAGCAGCTTCGTCAGGGAGGGTAGGTTCGCTGAAGCTTTCTTT

size: once
J: TRBJ2-2
D: TRBD1
V: TRBV6-5
CDR3: CASSQTGFLTGELFF
DNA: TGTGCCAGCAGTCAGACAGGGTTCCTAACCGGGGAGCTGTTTTTT

size: -
J: TRBJ1-5
D: -
V: TRBV4-1
CDR3: CASSQEAGPQHF
DNA: TGCGCCAGCAGCCAAGAGGCAGGACCCCAGCATTTT

size: -
J: TRBJ1-5
D: -
V: TRBV10-3
CDR3: CATWGGFYQPQHF
DNA: TGTGCCACCTGGGGAGGGTTCTATCAGCCCCAGCATTTT

size: -
J: TRBJ1-4
D: -
V: TRBV6-5
CDR3: CASSYGGANEKLFF
DNA: TGTGCCAGCAGCTACGGGGGGGCTAATGAAAAACTGTTTTTT

size: -
J: TRBJ1-4
D: -
V: TRBV18
CDR3: CASSPGGAANEKLFF
DNA: TGTGCCAGCTCGCCGGGGGGGGCAGCTAATGAAAAACTGTTTTTT

size: -
J: TRBJ2-7
D: -
V: TRBV7-2
CDR3: CASSAGLRTYEQYF
DNA: TGTGCCAGCAGCGCAGGGCTCAGGACCTACGAGCAGTACTTC

size: once
J: TRBJ2-7
D: -
V: TRBV2
CDR3: CASRSAASGYEQYF
DNA: TGTGCCAGCAGGTCGGCAGCCTCGGGCTACGAGCAGTACTTC

size: few
J: TRBJ2-5
D: -
V: TRBV6-6
CDR3: CASSYFAGSQETQYF
DNA: TGTGCCAGCAGTTACTTTGCAGGGTCGCAAGAGACCCAGTACTTC

size: -
J: TRBJ2-7
D: TRBD2
V: TRBV14
CDR3: CASSRLSGARSYEQYF
DNA: TGTGCCAGCAGCCGCTTGAGCGGGGCCCGCTCCTACGAGCAGTACTTC

size: few
J: TRBJ1-5
D: -
V: TRBV6-5
CDR3: CASRPPRGRNQPQHF
DNA: TGTGCCAGCCGGCCCCCACGAGGGCGGAATCAGCCCCAGCATTTT

size: -
J: TRBJ1-1
D: TRBD1
V: TRBV29-1
CDR3: CSVPPPGGRPSTEAFF
DNA: TGCAGCGTCCCCCCCCCAGGGGGTCGACCCAGTACTGAAGCTTTCTTT

size: -
J: TRBJ2-1
D: TRBD2
V: TRBV6-5
CDR3: CASSSSGGNFFNEQFF
DNA: TGTGCCAGCAGTTCTAGCGGGGGGAACTTTTTTAATGAGCAGTTCTTC

size: -
J: TRBJ2-7
D: -
V: TRBV6-1
CDR3: CASSVAPPPGTYEQYF
DNA: TGTGCCAGCAGTGTAGCGCCTCCTCCAGGAACCTACGAGCAGTACTTC

size: -
J: TRBJ2-2
D: TRBD1
V: TRBV7-6
CDR3: CASSDNRGRTGELFF
DNA: TGTGCCAGCAGCGACAACAGGGGGCGGACCGGGGAGCTGTTTTTT

size: -
J: TRBJ2-1
D: -
V: TRBV5-4
CDR3: CASSLTGSDEQFF
DNA: TGTGCCAGCAGCCTCACAGGGAGCGATGAGCAGTTCTTC

size: -
J: TRBJ2-3
D: -
V: TRBV20-1
CDR3: CSVVEQDTQYF
DNA: TGCAGTGTTGTGGAACAGGATACGCAGTATTTT

size: -
J: TRBJ1-1
D: TRBD1
V: TRBV7-9
CDR3: CASSRDRGNTEAFF
DNA: TGTGCCAGCAGCCGGGACAGAGGCAACACTGAAGCTTTCTTT

size: -
J: TRBJ2-1
D: TRBD2
V: TRBV3-1/TRBV3-2
CDR3: CASSQGTRGEQFF
DNA: TGTGCCAGCAGCCAAGGGACTAGGGGTGAGCAGTTCTTC

size: -
J: TRBJ1-2
D: TRBD1
V: TRBV6-5
CDR3: CASSTTGLNYGYTF
DNA: TGTGCCAGCAGTACGACAGGGCTGAACTATGGCTACACCTTC

size: -
J: TRBJ1-5
D: -
V: TRBV29-1
CDR3: CSVEAGGGRPQHF
DNA: TGCAGCGTTGAAGCTGGGGGCGGAAGGCCCCAGCATTTT

size: -
J: TRBJ1-2
D: -
V: TRBV4-2
CDR3: CASSQTDRKTNYGYTF
DNA: TGTGCCAGCAGCCAAACCGACAGGAAAACTAACTATGGCTACACCTTC

size: -
J: TRBJ1-3
D: -
V: TRBV5-1
CDR3: CASSPGSGYQTGSGNTIYF
DNA: TGCGCCAGCAGCCCGGGGTCTGGGTACCAAACCGGCTCTGGAAACACCATATATTTT

size: -
J: TRBJ2-2
D: -
V: TRBV28
CDR3: CASSYPWGVPGELFF
DNA: TGTGCCAGCAGTTACCCCTGGGGGGTCCCCGGGGAGCTGTTTTTT

size: -
J: TRBJ1-2
D: -
V: TRBV14
CDR3: CASSQVREYYGYTF
DNA: TGTGCCAGCAGCCAAGTCAGGGAATACTATGGCTACACCTTC

size: -
J: TRBJ1-5
D: TRBD1
V: TRBV4-1
CDR3: CASSLTGTGGDQPQHF
DNA: TGCGCCAGCAGCCTCACCGGGACAGGGGGCGATCAGCCCCAGCATTTT

size: -
J: TRBJ2-7
D: -
V: TRBV2
CDR3: CASNGGIDYEQYF
DNA: TGTGCCAGCAACGGGGGAATTGATTACGAGCAGTACTTC

size: -
J: TRBJ1-1
D: TRBD1
V: TRBV5-1
CDR3: CASSPPDRVNTEAFF
DNA: TGCGCCAGCAGCCCCCCAGACAGGGTGAACACTGAAGCTTTCTTT